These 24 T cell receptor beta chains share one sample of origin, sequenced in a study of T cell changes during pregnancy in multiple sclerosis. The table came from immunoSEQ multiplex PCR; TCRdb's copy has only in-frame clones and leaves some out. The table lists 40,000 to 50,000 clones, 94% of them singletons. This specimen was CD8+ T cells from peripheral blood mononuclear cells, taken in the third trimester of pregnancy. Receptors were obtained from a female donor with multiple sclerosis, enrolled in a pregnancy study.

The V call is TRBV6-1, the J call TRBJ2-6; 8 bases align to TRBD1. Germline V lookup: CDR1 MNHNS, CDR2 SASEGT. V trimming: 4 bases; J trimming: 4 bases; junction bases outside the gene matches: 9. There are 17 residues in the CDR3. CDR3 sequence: CASSGEDRAGGANVLTF. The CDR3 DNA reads TGTGCCAGCAGTGGAGAGGACAGGGCAGGAGGGGCCAACGTCCTGACTTTC.

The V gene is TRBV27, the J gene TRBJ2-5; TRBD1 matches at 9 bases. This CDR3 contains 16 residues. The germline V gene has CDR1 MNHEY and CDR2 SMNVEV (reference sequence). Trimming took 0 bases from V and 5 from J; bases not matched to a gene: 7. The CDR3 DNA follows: TGTGCCAGCAGTTTATCCGGTACAGGGGGCTTGGAGACCCAGTACTTC. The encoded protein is CASSLSGTGGLETQYF.

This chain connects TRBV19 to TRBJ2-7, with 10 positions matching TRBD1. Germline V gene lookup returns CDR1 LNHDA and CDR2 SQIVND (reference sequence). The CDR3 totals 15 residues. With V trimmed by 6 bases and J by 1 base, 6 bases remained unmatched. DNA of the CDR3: TGTGCCAGTAGACGAGGACAGGGGGAATCCTACGAGCAGTACTTC. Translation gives CASRRGQGESYEQYF.

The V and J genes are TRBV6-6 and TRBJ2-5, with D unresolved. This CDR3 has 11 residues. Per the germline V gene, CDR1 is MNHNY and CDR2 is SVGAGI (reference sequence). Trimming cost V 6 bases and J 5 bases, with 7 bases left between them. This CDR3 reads CASRALETQYF. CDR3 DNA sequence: TGTGCCAGCAGAGCCTTGGAGACCCAGTACTTC.

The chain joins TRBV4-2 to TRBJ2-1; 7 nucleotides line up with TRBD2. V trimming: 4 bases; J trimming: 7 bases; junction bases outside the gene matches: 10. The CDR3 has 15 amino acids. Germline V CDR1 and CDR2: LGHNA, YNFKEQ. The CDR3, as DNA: TGTGCCAGCAGCCCCGTTGCGGGAGAGGTAAATGAGCAGTTCTTC. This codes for CASSPVAGEVNEQFF.

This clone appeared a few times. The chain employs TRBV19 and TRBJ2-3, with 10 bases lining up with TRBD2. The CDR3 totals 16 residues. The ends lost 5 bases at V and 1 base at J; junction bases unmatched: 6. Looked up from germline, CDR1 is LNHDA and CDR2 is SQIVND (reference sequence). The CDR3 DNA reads TGTGCCAGTAGTTTTCTAGCGGGAGAGGGCACAGATACGCAGTATTTT. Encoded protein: CASSFLAGEGTDTQYF.

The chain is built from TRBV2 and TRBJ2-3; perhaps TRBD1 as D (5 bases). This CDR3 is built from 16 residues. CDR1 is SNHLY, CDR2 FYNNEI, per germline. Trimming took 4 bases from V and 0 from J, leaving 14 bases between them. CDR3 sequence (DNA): TGTGCCAGCAGTGGGGGAAGCGCAGGGAGCACAGATACGCAGTATTTT. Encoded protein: CASSGGSAGSTDTQYF.

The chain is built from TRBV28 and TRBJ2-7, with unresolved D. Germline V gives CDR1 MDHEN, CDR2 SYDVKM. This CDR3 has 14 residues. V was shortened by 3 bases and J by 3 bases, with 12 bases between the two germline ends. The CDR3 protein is CASSFLDTNYEQYF. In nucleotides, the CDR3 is TGTGCCAGCAGTTTTCTTGACACCAACTACGAGCAGTACTTC.

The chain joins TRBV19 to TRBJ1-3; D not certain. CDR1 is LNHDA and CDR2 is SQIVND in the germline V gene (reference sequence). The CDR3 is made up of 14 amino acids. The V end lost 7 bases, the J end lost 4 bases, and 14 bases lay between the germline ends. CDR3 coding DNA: TGTGCCAGTACCCTCCAGGTCTACGGAAACACCATATATTTT. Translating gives CASTLQVYGNTIYF.

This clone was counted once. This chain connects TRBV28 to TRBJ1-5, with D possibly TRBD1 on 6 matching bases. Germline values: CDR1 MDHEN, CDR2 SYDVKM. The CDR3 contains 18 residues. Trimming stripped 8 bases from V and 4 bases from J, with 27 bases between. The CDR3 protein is CASSSYRIRTALNQPQHF. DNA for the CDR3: TGTGCCAGCTCCAGTTATAGAATAAGGACAGCCCTTAATCAGCCCCAGCATTTT.

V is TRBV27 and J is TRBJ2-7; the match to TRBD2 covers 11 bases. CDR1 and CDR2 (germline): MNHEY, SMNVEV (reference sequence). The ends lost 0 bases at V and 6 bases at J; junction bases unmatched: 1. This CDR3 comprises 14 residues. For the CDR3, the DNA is TGTGCCAGCAGTTTATCGCTAGCGGGAGGCGAGCAGTACTTC. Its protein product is CASSLSLAGGEQYF.

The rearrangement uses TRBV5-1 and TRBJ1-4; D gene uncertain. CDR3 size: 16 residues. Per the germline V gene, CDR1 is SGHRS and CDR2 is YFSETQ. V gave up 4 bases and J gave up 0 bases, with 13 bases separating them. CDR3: CASSLSTLATNEKLFF. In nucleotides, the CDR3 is TGCGCCAGCAGCCTGAGTACGCTTGCAACTAATGAAAAACTGTTTTTT. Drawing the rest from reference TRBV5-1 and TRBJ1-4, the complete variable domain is KAGVTQTPRYLIKTRGQQVTLSCSPISGHRSVSWYQQTPGQGLQFLFEYFSETQRNKGNFPGRFSGRQFSNSRSEMNVSTLELGDSALYLCASSLSTLATNEKLFFGSGTQLSVL.

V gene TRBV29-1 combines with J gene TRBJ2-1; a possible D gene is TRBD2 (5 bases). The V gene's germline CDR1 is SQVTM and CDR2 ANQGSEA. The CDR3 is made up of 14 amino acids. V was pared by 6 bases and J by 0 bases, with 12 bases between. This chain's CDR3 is CSVKGGFSYNEQFF. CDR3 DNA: TGCAGCGTCAAGGGCGGGTTCTCCTACAATGAGCAGTTCTTC.

The CDR3 nucleotides are TGTGCCAGCATTCAGTCACGCACAGATACGCAGTATTTT. It translates to CASIQSRTDTQYF. V usage is TRBV6-6 and J usage is TRBJ2-3; D remains unclear. Germline-derived CDR1 and CDR2 are MNHNY and SVGAGI (reference sequence). The CDR3 consists of 13 residues. The germline V and J ends were trimmed by 7 bases and 1 base, with 9 bases remaining between them.

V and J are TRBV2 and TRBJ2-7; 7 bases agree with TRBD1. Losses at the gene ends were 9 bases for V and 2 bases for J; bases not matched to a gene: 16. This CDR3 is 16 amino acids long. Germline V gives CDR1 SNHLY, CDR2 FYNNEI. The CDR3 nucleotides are TGTGCCAGTTCTACCCACATAGGGGGCTACGCCTACGAGCAGTACTTC. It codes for CASSTHIGGYAYEQYF.

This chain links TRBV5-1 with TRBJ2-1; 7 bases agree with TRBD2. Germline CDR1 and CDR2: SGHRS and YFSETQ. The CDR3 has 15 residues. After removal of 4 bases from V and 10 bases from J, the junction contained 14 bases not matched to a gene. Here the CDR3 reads CASSPAKAGSGEQFF. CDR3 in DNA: TGCGCCAGCAGCCCTGCAAAAGCGGGATCCGGGGAGCAGTTCTTC.

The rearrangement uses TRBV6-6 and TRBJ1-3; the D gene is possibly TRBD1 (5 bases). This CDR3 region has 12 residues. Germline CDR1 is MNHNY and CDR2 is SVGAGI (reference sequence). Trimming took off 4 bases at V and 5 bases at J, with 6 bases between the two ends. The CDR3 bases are TGTGCCAGCAGTTTGGACAGAAACACCATATATTTT. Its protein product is CASSLDRNTIYF.

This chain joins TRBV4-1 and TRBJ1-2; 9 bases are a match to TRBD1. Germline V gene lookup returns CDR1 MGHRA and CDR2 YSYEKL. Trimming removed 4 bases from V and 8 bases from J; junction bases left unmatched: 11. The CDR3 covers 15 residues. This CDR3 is CASSLGDRAPIGYTF. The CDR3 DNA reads TGCGCCAGCAGCCTGGGGGACAGGGCCCCGATCGGCTACACCTTC.

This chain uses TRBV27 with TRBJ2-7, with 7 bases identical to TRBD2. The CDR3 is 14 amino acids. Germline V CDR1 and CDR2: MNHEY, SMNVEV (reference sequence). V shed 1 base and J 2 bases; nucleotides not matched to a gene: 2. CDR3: CASSLLGGAYEQYF. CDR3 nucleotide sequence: TGTGCCAGCAGTTTATTGGGGGGGGCCTACGAGCAGTACTTC.

CDR3 DNA: TGTGCCAGCAGTAGTCAGGGGTATGAGCAGTTCTTC. Residues: CASSSQGYEQFF. This chain joins TRBV25-1 and TRBJ2-1, with a weak D call TRBD1 (6 bases). The CDR3 spans 12 residues. From germline, CDR1 is MGHDK and CDR2 SYGVNS. The ends were cut back, 5 bases at V and 8 bases at J, with 10 bases in the middle.

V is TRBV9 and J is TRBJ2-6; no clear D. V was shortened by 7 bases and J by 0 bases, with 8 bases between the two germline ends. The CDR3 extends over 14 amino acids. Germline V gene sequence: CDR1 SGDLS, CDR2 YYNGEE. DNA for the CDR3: TGTGCCAGCCATCCGGGCTCTGGGGCCAACGTCCTGACTTTC. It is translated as CASHPGSGANVLTF. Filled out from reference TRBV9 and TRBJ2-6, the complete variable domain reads DSGVTQTPKHLITATGQRVTLRCSPRSGDLSVYWYQQSLDQGLQFLIQYYNGEERAKGNILERFSAQQFPDLHSELNLSSLELGDSALYFCASHPGSGANVLTFGAGSRLTVL.

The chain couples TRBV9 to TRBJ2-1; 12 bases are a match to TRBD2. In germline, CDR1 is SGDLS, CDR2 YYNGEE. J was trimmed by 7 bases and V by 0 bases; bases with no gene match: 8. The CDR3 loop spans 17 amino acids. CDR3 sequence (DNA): TGTGCCAGCAGCGTAGAAATGACTAGCGGGAGTTGGAATGAGCAGTTCTTC. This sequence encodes CASSVEMTSGSWNEQFF.

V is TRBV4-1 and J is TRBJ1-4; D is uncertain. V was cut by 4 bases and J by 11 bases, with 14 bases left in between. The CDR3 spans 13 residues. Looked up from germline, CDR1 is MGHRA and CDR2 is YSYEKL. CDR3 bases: TGCGCCAGCAGCCCGCTGGGCACGGTTAAACTGTTTTTT. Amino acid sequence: CASSPLGTVKLFF.

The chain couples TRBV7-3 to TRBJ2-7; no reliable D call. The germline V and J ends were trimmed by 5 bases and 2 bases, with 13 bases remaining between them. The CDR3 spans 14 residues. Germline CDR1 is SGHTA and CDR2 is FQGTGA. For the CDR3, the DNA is TGTGCCAGCAGCGCACTAATGGGTCCCTACGAGCAGTACTTC. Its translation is CASSALMGPYEQYF.